These T cell receptor beta chains were read from a single sample in a study of blood T cell repertoires in COVID-19. TCRdb's table, derived via immunoSEQ multiplex PCR, lists solely in-frame clones and lacks some. The data hold approximately 250,000 clones, with 84% observed a single time. Specimen: PBMCs or T cells enriched from blood (not recorded which). The source of these receptors is a man younger than 45 with acute COVID-19. The CDR3 runs from the conserved cysteine through the conserved F or W. Each record gives: J gene, clone size, V gene, D gene, CDR3 DNA, CDR3 protein. The D gene is left open where the match is weak. Size tells how often a clone was seen (once, few, many) or the class of an expanded clone, and some rows leave it out.

j_call: TRBJ1-5
clone_size: NA
v_call: TRBV19
d_call: NA
cdr3_nt: TGTGCCAGTAGTATTAACTTCGGTGGTCAGCCCCAGCATTTT
cdr3_aa: CASSINFGGQPQHF

j_call: TRBJ1-4
clone_size: few
v_call: TRBV5-1
d_call: TRBD1
cdr3_nt: TGCGCCAGCAGCAGGGGACAGGGCGGTGAAAAACTGTTTTTT
cdr3_aa: CASSRGQGGEKLFF

j_call: TRBJ1-4
clone_size: NA
v_call: TRBV28
d_call: TRBD1
cdr3_nt: TGTGCCAGCAGTCCCCCGGGACAGCTTAATGAAAAACTGTTTTTT
cdr3_aa: CASSPPGQLNEKLFF

j_call: TRBJ1-5
clone_size: NA
v_call: TRBV27
d_call: NA
cdr3_nt: TGTGCCAGCAGTTTAATTGGCAGGGGTATGAGCCAGCCCCAGCATTTT
cdr3_aa: CASSLIGRGMSQPQHF

j_call: TRBJ1-1
clone_size: few
v_call: TRBV13
d_call: TRBD1
cdr3_nt: TGTGCCAGCAGGCATCGGACAGGGCGGGTGAACACTGAAGCTTTCTTT
cdr3_aa: CASRHRTGRVNTEAFF

j_call: TRBJ2-4
clone_size: NA
v_call: TRBV27
d_call: NA
cdr3_nt: TGTGCCAGCAGGCTAACGACAGGGACTGGAAACATTCAGTACTTC
cdr3_aa: CASRLTTGTGNIQYF

j_call: TRBJ2-1
clone_size: once
v_call: TRBV5-1
d_call: TRBD2
cdr3_nt: TGTGCCAGCAGCTTGGCTCGGGGCGGGAGTGCCGACAATGAGCAGTTCTTC
cdr3_aa: CASSLARGGSADNEQFF

j_call: TRBJ1-2
clone_size: NA
v_call: TRBV3-1/TRBV3-2
d_call: NA
cdr3_nt: TGTGCCAGCAGCCAAGGAACAGGTCTCTCGAATGGCTACACCTTC
cdr3_aa: CASSQGTGLSNGYTF

j_call: TRBJ1-2
clone_size: NA
v_call: TRBV9
d_call: NA
cdr3_nt: TGTGCCAGCAGCGTAGGTAGCGGGGTGGGTAACTATGGCTACACCTTC
cdr3_aa: CASSVGSGVGNYGYTF

j_call: TRBJ1-3
clone_size: NA
v_call: TRBV4-2
d_call: NA
cdr3_nt: TGTGCCAGCAGCCAAGATCAAGGAAACACCATATATTTT
cdr3_aa: CASSQDQGNTIYF

j_call: TRBJ1-1
clone_size: NA
v_call: TRBV4-2
d_call: NA
cdr3_nt: TGTGCCAGCAGCCAAGCACACAGGGAGACTGAAGCTTTCTTT
cdr3_aa: CASSQAHRETEAFF

j_call: TRBJ1-3
clone_size: NA
v_call: TRBV6-5
d_call: NA
cdr3_nt: TGTGCCAGCAGTTATGACATGAGCTCTGGAAACACCATATATTTT
cdr3_aa: CASSYDMSSGNTIYF

j_call: TRBJ2-2
clone_size: many
v_call: TRBV11-2
d_call: NA
cdr3_nt: TGTGCCAGCAGCTGGAGGGCCGAGACGACGAACACCGGGGAGCTGTTTTTT
cdr3_aa: CASSWRAETTNTGELFF

j_call: TRBJ1-5
clone_size: NA
v_call: TRBV6-5
d_call: NA
cdr3_nt: TGTGCCAGCAGGCTACAGGGCGTCAATCAGCCCCAGCATTTT
cdr3_aa: CASRLQGVNQPQHF

j_call: TRBJ2-3
clone_size: NA
v_call: TRBV4-3
d_call: NA
cdr3_nt: TGCGCCAGCAGCCAACAAGCGGGCCCCACAGATACGCAGTATTTT
cdr3_aa: CASSQQAGPTDTQYF

j_call: TRBJ2-1
clone_size: NA
v_call: TRBV4-1
d_call: NA
cdr3_nt: TGCGCCAGCAGCCAAGATCCCCGGGGTCACTCCTACAATGAGCAGTTCTTC
cdr3_aa: CASSQDPRGHSYNEQFF

j_call: TRBJ1-3
clone_size: NA
v_call: TRBV28
d_call: TRBD1
cdr3_nt: TGTGCCAGCAGTACGGGGACAGGGGCGGTTGGAAACACCATATATTTT
cdr3_aa: CASSTGTGAVGNTIYF

j_call: TRBJ1-3
clone_size: NA
v_call: TRBV5-1
d_call: NA
cdr3_nt: TGTGCCAGCAGCTTGAATCTGGGAAACACCATATATTTT
cdr3_aa: CASSLNLGNTIYF

j_call: TRBJ2-2
clone_size: NA
v_call: TRBV7-6
d_call: NA
cdr3_nt: TGTGCCAGCAACCTTGGCGGGAACACCGGGGAGCTGTTTTTT
cdr3_aa: CASNLGGNTGELFF

j_call: TRBJ2-2
clone_size: NA
v_call: TRBV30
d_call: TRBD2
cdr3_nt: TGTGCCTGGGGGACTAGCGGGAGGGCCTGGGCCGGGGAGCTGTTTTTT
cdr3_aa: CAWGTSGRAWAGELFF

j_call: TRBJ1-1
clone_size: once
v_call: TRBV6-1
d_call: NA
cdr3_nt: TGTGCCAGCAGTGAAGGAAAATTGTCGCAGGTGAACACTGAAGCTTTCTTT
cdr3_aa: CASSEGKLSQVNTEAFF

j_call: TRBJ2-5
clone_size: NA
v_call: TRBV28
d_call: NA
cdr3_nt: TGTGCCAGCAGTCTTCTCGTCCCGTACCAAGAGACCCAGTACTTC
cdr3_aa: CASSLLVPYQETQYF

j_call: TRBJ2-1
clone_size: NA
v_call: TRBV9
d_call: NA
cdr3_nt: TGTGCCAGCAGCGTAGCGGGAGTCCCCAATGAGCAGTTCTTC
cdr3_aa: CASSVAGVPNEQFF

j_call: TRBJ2-2
clone_size: NA
v_call: TRBV9
d_call: NA
cdr3_nt: TGTGCCAGCAGCGTCGAAACCCCCTTGGGGGGCGGGGAGCTGTTTTTT
cdr3_aa: CASSVETPLGGGELFF

j_call: TRBJ2-1
clone_size: NA
v_call: TRBV6-4
d_call: TRBD2
cdr3_nt: TGTGCCAGCAGTGACGACTTAGCGGGAGCCAATGAGCAGTTCTTC
cdr3_aa: CASSDDLAGANEQFF

j_call: TRBJ2-1
clone_size: NA
v_call: TRBV28
d_call: NA
cdr3_nt: TGTGCCAGCATTGGGGGGGGCCGATACAATGAGCAGTTCTTC
cdr3_aa: CASIGGGRYNEQFF

j_call: TRBJ1-5
clone_size: NA
v_call: TRBV5-6
d_call: NA
cdr3_nt: TGTGCCAGCAGCCTCGGACAGACGGCTCAGCCCCAGCATTTT
cdr3_aa: CASSLGQTAQPQHF

j_call: TRBJ2-2
clone_size: NA
v_call: TRBV5-1
d_call: NA
cdr3_nt: TGCGCCAGCAGCTTTCGATCAGCGAACACCGGGGAGCTGTTTTTT
cdr3_aa: CASSFRSANTGELFF

j_call: TRBJ1-1
clone_size: NA
v_call: TRBV18
d_call: NA
cdr3_nt: TGTGCCAGCTCACCGAACAGAGGAACGGGGTTCAATCCTGAAGCTTTCTTT
cdr3_aa: CASSPNRGTGFNPEAFF

j_call: TRBJ1-6
clone_size: NA
v_call: TRBV7-6
d_call: NA
cdr3_nt: TGTGCCAGCAGCCCTAACTTAAGGCGTGGGGGCGCAGGTTCACCCCTCCACTTT
cdr3_aa: CASSPNLRRGGAGSPLHF

j_call: TRBJ1-1
clone_size: NA
v_call: TRBV4-3
d_call: NA
cdr3_nt: TGCGCCAGCAGCCAAGATCATCAGAGGCCGATCACTGAAGCTTTCTTT
cdr3_aa: CASSQDHQRPITEAFF

j_call: TRBJ2-1
clone_size: NA
v_call: TRBV19
d_call: NA
cdr3_nt: TGTGCCAGTAGTCCATCCACACACAATGAGCAGTTCTTC
cdr3_aa: CASSPSTHNEQFF

j_call: TRBJ2-1
clone_size: NA
v_call: TRBV20-1
d_call: NA
cdr3_nt: TGCAGTGCCACAGATGTCGGAAGTTTGTTCTTC
cdr3_aa: CSATDVGSLFF

j_call: TRBJ2-1
clone_size: NA
v_call: TRBV29-1
d_call: TRBD2
cdr3_nt: TGCAGCGTTGCGGGGACCCTAGCGGGAGGAGGGTATGAGCAGTTCTTC
cdr3_aa: CSVAGTLAGGGYEQFF

j_call: TRBJ1-1
clone_size: NA
v_call: TRBV2
d_call: NA
cdr3_nt: TGTGCCAGCAGAGCCGAGCTGAACACTGAAGCTTTCTTT
cdr3_aa: CASRAELNTEAFF

j_call: TRBJ1-1
clone_size: few
v_call: TRBV24-1
d_call: TRBD1
cdr3_nt: TGTGCCACGGCTGGACAGGGGGCAAAGGGAACTGAAGCTTTCTTT
cdr3_aa: CATAGQGAKGTEAFF

j_call: TRBJ1-6
clone_size: few
v_call: TRBV23-1
d_call: NA
cdr3_nt: TGCGCCAGCAGGAAGACAGGACGAGATAATTCACCCCTCCACTTT
cdr3_aa: CASRKTGRDNSPLHF

j_call: TRBJ1-5
clone_size: NA
v_call: TRBV18
d_call: NA
cdr3_nt: TGTGCCAGCTCACTACTCGCGGGGACGGATAGCAATCAGCCCCAGCATTTT
cdr3_aa: CASSLLAGTDSNQPQHF

j_call: TRBJ2-1
clone_size: NA
v_call: TRBV15
d_call: NA
cdr3_nt: TGTGCCACCAGCAGAGAACAGTACAATGAGCAGTTCTTC
cdr3_aa: CATSREQYNEQFF

j_call: TRBJ1-5
clone_size: few
v_call: TRBV11-2
d_call: NA
cdr3_nt: TGTGCCAGCAGCTGGGGGGGTGGGGCAGGCAATCAGCCCCAGCATTTT
cdr3_aa: CASSWGGGAGNQPQHF

j_call: TRBJ2-2
clone_size: NA
v_call: TRBV4-1
d_call: TRBD1
cdr3_nt: TGCGCCAGCAGCCAGGGACAGGGGAGCTTCGTAACCGGGGAGCTGTTTTTT
cdr3_aa: CASSQGQGSFVTGELFF

j_call: TRBJ1-6
clone_size: few
v_call: TRBV4-2
d_call: NA
cdr3_nt: TGTGCCAGCAGCCAAGATCAGGGGCGGAATTCACCCCTCCACTTT
cdr3_aa: CASSQDQGRNSPLHF

j_call: TRBJ1-1
clone_size: NA
v_call: TRBV6-5
d_call: NA
cdr3_nt: TGTGCCAGCAGTTACACGCAGACTGATGAAGCTTTCTTT
cdr3_aa: CASSYTQTDEAFF

j_call: TRBJ1-1
clone_size: NA
v_call: TRBV18
d_call: TRBD1
cdr3_nt: TGTGCCAGCTCACCTGCCACAGGGGCACGGCGGGAAGCTTTCTTT
cdr3_aa: CASSPATGARREAFF

j_call: TRBJ1-1
clone_size: NA
v_call: TRBV28
d_call: TRBD1
cdr3_nt: TGTGCCAGCAGTTCCTTCGGACAGGGCACCCTGAACACTGAAGCTTTCTTT
cdr3_aa: CASSSFGQGTLNTEAFF

j_call: TRBJ1-2
clone_size: few
v_call: TRBV6-1
d_call: NA
cdr3_nt: TGTGCCAGCAGTGAAGGAAAACAGGGCTTAGGAGGCTACACCTTC
cdr3_aa: CASSEGKQGLGGYTF

j_call: TRBJ1-1
clone_size: NA
v_call: TRBV10-1
d_call: NA
cdr3_nt: TGCGCCAGCAGTGGGGGGCTTGGCACTGAAGCTTTCTTT
cdr3_aa: CASSGGLGTEAFF

j_call: TRBJ1-2
clone_size: NA
v_call: TRBV6-5
d_call: NA
cdr3_nt: TGTGCCAGCAGTTACACTTGGCCAAACGAGGATGGCTACACCTTC
cdr3_aa: CASSYTWPNEDGYTF

j_call: TRBJ1-3
clone_size: NA
v_call: TRBV14
d_call: NA
cdr3_nt: TGTGCCAGCAGCCAAGTCATTGGAAACACCATATATTTT
cdr3_aa: CASSQVIGNTIYF

j_call: TRBJ2-5
clone_size: NA
v_call: TRBV2
d_call: TRBD2
cdr3_nt: TGTGCCAGCAGGGGGACTAGCGGGGCGCAAGAGACCCAGTACTTC
cdr3_aa: CASRGTSGAQETQYF

j_call: TRBJ1-3
clone_size: few
v_call: TRBV5-5
d_call: NA
cdr3_nt: TGTGCCAGCACCGGACTAGGGGGACACATATATTTT
cdr3_aa: CASTGLGGHIYF

j_call: TRBJ1-2
clone_size: NA
v_call: TRBV2
d_call: NA
cdr3_nt: TGTGCCAACTGGAAGGACAGCGAAAACCTTGGCTACACCTTC
cdr3_aa: CANWKDSENLGYTF

j_call: TRBJ2-2
clone_size: NA
v_call: TRBV5-1
d_call: TRBD1
cdr3_nt: TGCGCCAGCAGCTTGGCCGGGACAGTGAACACCGGGGAGCTGTTTTTT
cdr3_aa: CASSLAGTVNTGELFF